These 3 T cell receptor beta chains originate from one sample sequenced in a study of CD8+CD57+ T cells in acquired aplastic anemia. All sequencing subjects had displayed CD8+CD57+ cell expansion on flow cytometry. According to the study, genomic DNA was the template for TCR beta VDJ and CDR3 profiling. MiXCR, applied by TCRdb to the reads, yields one record per CDR3 protein. This table holds 450,000 to 550,000 distinct CDR3 sequences, around a third found once. Sequencing was carried out using sorted CD4+, CD8+, or CD8+CD57+ T cells (not recorded which) from PBMCs. These receptors all come from a human donor with aplastic anemia.

This clonotype appeared many times. This sequence joins TRBV19 and TRBJ2-1; 7 nucleotides match TRBD1. CDR1 and CDR2 (germline): LNHDA, SQIVND (reference sequence). This CDR3 has 14 amino acids. J lost 7 bases, V lost 6 bases, and 9 bases had no gene match. Here the CDR3 reads CASSKPGQRNEQFF. The DNA for the CDR3 is TGTGCCAGTAGCAAACCGGGACAGCGAAATGAGCAGTTCTTC.

This clonotype was seen at least ten times. The chain recombines TRBV5-8 with TRBJ1-5; D is ambiguous. V lost 0 bases and J lost 3, with 7 bases in between. Germline values: CDR1 SGHTS, CDR2 YDEGEE. The CDR3 spans 14 residues. The CDR3 DNA reads TGTGCCAGCAGCTTGGGGGCTCCCAATCAGCCCCAGCATTTT. It is translated as CASSLGAPNQPQHF.

At least ten counts were recorded for this clonotype. The gene calls are TRBV2 and TRBJ1-5; D unresolved. This CDR3 is built from 14 residues. Germline assignment: CDR1 SNHLY and CDR2 FYNNEI. The V gene lost 3 bases and the J gene lost 7 bases, with 13 bases spanning the gap. The CDR3 loop is CASSDSFRGQPQHF. The DNA for the CDR3 is TGTGCCAGCAGTGACTCCTTCCGCGGACAGCCCCAGCATTTT.